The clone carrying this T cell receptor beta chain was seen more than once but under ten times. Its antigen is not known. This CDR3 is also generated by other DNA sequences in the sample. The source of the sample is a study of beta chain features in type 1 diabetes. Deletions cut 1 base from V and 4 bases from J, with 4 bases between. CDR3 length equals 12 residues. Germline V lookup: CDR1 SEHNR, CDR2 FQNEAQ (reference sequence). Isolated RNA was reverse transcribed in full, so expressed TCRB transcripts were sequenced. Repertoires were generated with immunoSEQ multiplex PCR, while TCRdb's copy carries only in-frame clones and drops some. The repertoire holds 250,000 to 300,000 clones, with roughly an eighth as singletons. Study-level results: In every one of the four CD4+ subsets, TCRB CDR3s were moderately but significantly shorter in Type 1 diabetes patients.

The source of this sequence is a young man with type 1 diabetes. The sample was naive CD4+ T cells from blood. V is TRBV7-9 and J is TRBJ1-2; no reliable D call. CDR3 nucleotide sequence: TGTGCCAGCAGCTTAGATAGCTATGGCTACACCTTC. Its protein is CASSLDSYGYTF.